Listed below are T cell receptor beta chains from one sample, sequenced in a study of blood T cell repertoires in COVID-19. Using immunoSEQ multiplex PCR, the repertoire was profiled, and TCRdb retains in-frame clones only, with some absent. Among roughly 59,000 clones listed, 78% were seen once. The specimen sequenced was peripheral blood. These receptors came from a man aged 80 or over with acute or convalescent COVID-19. The CDR3 runs from the conserved cysteine through the conserved F or W. A D gene is named only where the DNA matches it firmly. The listing skips clone size in some rows; elsewhere it reads once, few, many or a size class.

v_gene,d_gene,abundance,j_gene,CDR3nt,CDR3aa
TRBV10-3,NA,once,TRBJ1-5,TGTGCCATCAGTGGGGGCCCCGGGCAATCAGCCCAGCATTTT,CAISGGPGQSAQHF
TRBV27,TRBD1,NA,TRBJ1-2,TGTGCCAGCAGTTTAATAATGGGACAGGGGGTTTTTGGCTACACCTTC,CASSLIMGQGVFGYTF
TRBV27,NA,NA,TRBJ2-7,TGTGCCAGCACCGTGAGTTACGAGCAGTACTTC,CASTVSYEQYF
TRBV3-1/TRBV3-2,TRBD1,NA,TRBJ2-7,TGTGCCAGCAGCCACTGGGACAGAGACTACGAGCAGTACTTC,CASSHWDRDYEQYF
TRBV3-1/TRBV3-2,NA,NA,TRBJ1-2,TGTGCCAGCAGCCGTGTGGGAGGGGCAGCTAGGGACTATGGCTACACCTTC,CASSRVGGAARDYGYTF
TRBV5-1,NA,NA,TRBJ1-2,TGCGCCAGCAGCCGGACAACAGGGTTTTCAACATACTATGGCTACACCTTC,CASSRTTGFSTYYGYTF
TRBV10-3,TRBD2,NA,TRBJ2-5,TGTGCCATCAAAGGGAGCGGGGGGGCAAAGGAGACCCAGTACTTC,CAIKGSGGAKETQYF
TRBV5-1,TRBD1,once,TRBJ2-7,TGCGCCAGCAGCCTATCCCCCGGGACAGCCTACGAGCAGTACTTC,CASSLSPGTAYEQYF
TRBV11-3,TRBD1,NA,TRBJ1-3,TGTGCCAGCAACGGGAATCAGGGGGGCTCTGGAAACACCATATATTTT,CASNGNQGGSGNTIYF
TRBV2,NA,NA,TRBJ2-7,TGTGCCAGCAGTCGACAGGAGCAATCCTACGAGCAGTACTTC,CASSRQEQSYEQYF
TRBV12-5,TRBD1,NA,TRBJ1-5,TGTGCTAGTGGTTTGGCGAGGACAGGTGACTATAGCAATCAGCCCCAGCATTTT,CASGLARTGDYSNQPQHF
TRBV28,NA,NA,TRBJ2-2,TGTGCCAGCCGCACCTCTGAGCCCGGGGAGCTGTTTTTT,CASRTSEPGELFF
TRBV19,TRBD1,few,TRBJ1-2,TGTGCCAGTAGTGACAGGGGGCGAGGCTACACCTTC,CASSDRGRGYTF
TRBV18,NA,NA,TRBJ1-2,TGTGCCAGCTCACCTGTTGCAGATTATGGCTACACCTTC,CASSPVADYGYTF
TRBV18,NA,NA,TRBJ1-1,TGTGCCAGCTCACCGATCCAAGGGAGTGGGGCTGAAGCTTTCTTT,CASSPIQGSGAEAFF
TRBV24-1,TRBD1,NA,TRBJ1-1,TGTGCCACCAGTGATTCCGGACAGGGGGGCACTGAAGCTTTCTTT,CATSDSGQGGTEAFF